This T cell receptor (beta chain) came from a study of glioma-infiltrating T cells after dendritic cell vaccination. The CDR3 loop spans 13 amino acids. J was trimmed by 8 bases and V by 4 bases; bases with no gene match: 7. Germline CDR1 and CDR2: MDHEN and SYDVKM. Time point: after dendritic cell vaccination, including at tumor progression/relapse. All glioblastoma patients lacked an isocitrate dehydrogenase mutation. The PCR used 60 V beta and 13 J beta primers. Some clones are missing from TCRdb's copy, which holds only in-frame ones; the method was immunoSEQ multiplex PCR. The table records some 90,000 clones, around four fifths of them present only once.

This chain connects TRBV28 to TRBJ1-2; 7 bases agree with TRBD1. This material consisted of blood, taken after dendritic cell vaccination. The receptor comes from a human donor with glioblastoma. The CDR3 nucleotides read TGTGCCAGCAGTTCCGGACAGGAGTGGGGCTACACCTTC. Amino acid sequence: CASSSGQEWGYTF.